Listed below are T cell receptor beta chains from one sample, sequenced in a study of T cells after yellow fever vaccination. TCRdb used MiXCR to reprocess the 5' RACE reads, holding one entry per CDR3 protein. The sample shows around 320,000 distinct CDR3 sequences, 8.7% of them seen only once. Here the sequenced sample was CD4+ T cells sorted from PBMCs, taken 5 days after the yellow fever booster vaccination. These receptors came from a man younger than 30 who received the YFV17D yellow fever vaccine. Each CDR3 is given with its conserved first and last residue. D genes are given only for firm matches. Some rows mark clone size as missing; the rest say once, few, many or name a class of expanded clone.

v_call,d_call,clone_size,j_call,cdr3_aa,cdr3_nt
TRBV27,TRBD2,few,TRBJ2-5,CATWTSGGETQYF,TGTGCCACCTGGACTAGCGGGGGAGAGACCCAGTACTTC
TRBV6-5,.,.,TRBJ2-5,CASSYRGTYQETQYF,TGTGCCAGCAGTTACCGCGGCACCTACCAAGAGACCCAGTACTTC
TRBV3-1,TRBD2,.,TRBJ2-1,CASSQGGAGGQFF,TGTGCCAGCAGCCAAGGAGGAGCGGGGGGGCAGTTCTTC
TRBV4-1,.,few,TRBJ1-4,CASSQVPAGWANEKLFF,TGCGCCAGCAGCCAAGTACCTGCAGGGTGGGCTAATGAAAAACTGTTTTTT
TRBV4-3,.,.,TRBJ2-3,CASSQTLGDTQYF,TGCGCCAGCAGCCAAACCCTCGGAGATACGCAGTATTTT
TRBV9,.,many,TRBJ2-5,CASSGSTLLQETQYF,TGTGCCAGCAGCGGTAGCACCCTGCTCCAAGAGACCCAGTACTTC
TRBV12-3/TRBV12-4,.,.,TRBJ2-5,CASSHPRSEQETQYF,TGTGCCAGCAGTCATCCCCGTAGCGAGCAAGAGACCCAGTACTTC
TRBV7-2,.,many,TRBJ2-5,CASSTSGTSGGTQYF,TGTGCCAGCAGCACCTCCGGGACATCTGGGGGGACCCAGTACTTC
TRBV18,.,few,TRBJ1-6,CASSRSALNSPLHF,TGTGCCAGCTCACGGAGCGCCTTAAATTCACCCCTCCACTTT
TRBV12-3/TRBV12-4,.,.,TRBJ2-3,CASSYDLRAVTQYF,TGTGCCAGCAGTTATGATCTCAGGGCAGTTACGCAGTATTTT
TRBV7-9,TRBD2,few,TRBJ2-1,CASSLVGGGLYNEQFF,TGTGCCAGCAGCTTAGTCGGCGGGGGACTATACAATGAGCAGTTCTTC
TRBV20-1,.,.,TRBJ1-2,CSASPIPDYGYTF,TGCAGTGCTAGCCCCATCCCGGACTATGGCTACACCTTC
TRBV5-1,.,many,TRBJ2-3,CASSPGRPGPYGDTQYF,TGCGCCAGCAGCCCCGGTCGTCCCGGGCCCTACGGGGATACGCAGTATTTT
TRBV5-1,TRBD2,.,TRBJ2-3,CASSQRLAGSDTQYF,TGCGCCAGCAGCCAGAGACTAGCGGGGTCAGATACGCAGTATTTT
TRBV30,.,few,TRBJ1-3,CAGSGGTIYF,TGTGCCGGGTCCGGAGGCACCATATATTTT
TRBV6-2/TRBV6-3,.,few,TRBJ2-7,CASRSGGAQRYF,TGTGCCAGCAGGAGCGGTGGGGCCCAGCGGTACTTC
TRBV4-1,TRBD1,many,TRBJ1-1,CASFPAGTGDTEAFF,TGCGCCAGCTTCCCTGCCGGGACAGGAGACACTGAAGCTTTCTTT
TRBV19,.,few,TRBJ2-6,CASSEQGTRGANVLTF,TGTGCCAGTAGCGAACAGGGTACGAGAGGGGCCAACGTCCTGACTTTC
TRBV15,TRBD2,many,TRBJ2-1,CATKAGGPNEQFF,TGTGCCACCAAGGCGGGGGGGCCCAATGAGCAGTTCTTC
TRBV23-1,TRBD1,.,TRBJ2-1,CASSPNRGVVPYNEQFF,TGCGCCAGCAGTCCAAACAGGGGGGTTGTACCCTACAATGAGCAGTTCTTC
TRBV5-4,TRBD1,few,TRBJ1-2,CASSLASNRDSLSGYTF,TGTGCCAGCAGCTTGGCCTCAAACCGGGACAGTTTATCTGGCTACACCTTC
TRBV6-5,.,few,TRBJ2-3,CASSYFGSTDTQYF,TGTGCCAGCAGTTACTTCGGAAGCACAGATACGCAGTATTTT
TRBV5-1,.,many,TRBJ2-3,CASSRTPQEADTQYF,TGCGCCAGCAGCCGGACGCCACAGGAGGCAGATACGCAGTATTTT
TRBV6-2/TRBV6-3,TRBD2,few,TRBJ2-1,CASSYHGLAGGPPEQFF,TGTGCCAGCAGTTACCACGGACTAGCGGGGGGCCCACCGGAGCAGTTCTTC
TRBV7-8,TRBD2,.,TRBJ2-1,CASSLGAGAPLNEQFF,TGTGCCAGCAGCCTCGGAGCGGGGGCCCCCCTCAATGAGCAGTTCTTC
TRBV29-1,TRBD1,few,TRBJ1-1,CSVEGRDRGTEAFF,TGCAGCGTTGAAGGCCGGGACAGGGGCACTGAAGCTTTCTTT
TRBV5-1,TRBD1,many,TRBJ1-1,CASSRGQPNTEAFF,TGCGCCAGCAGCCGGGGACAGCCGAACACTGAAGCTTTCTTT
TRBV4-3,.,many,TRBJ2-3,CASSQGPQGGTDTQYF,TGCGCCAGCAGCCAAGGCCCCCAAGGAGGGACAGATACGCAGTATTTT
TRBV5-8,.,many,TRBJ2-3,CASSSDVRTDTQYF,TGTGCCAGCAGCTCTGACGTACGCACAGATACGCAGTATTTT
TRBV20-1,.,.,TRBJ2-7,CSAMSGNPYEQYF,TGCAGTGCTATGTCGGGGAATCCCTACGAGCAGTACTTC
TRBV7-2,.,few,TRBJ1-1,CASSLADTGEAFF,TGTGCCAGCAGCTTAGCTGATACAGGTGAAGCTTTCTTT
TRBV5-1,.,.,TRBJ2-3,CASSLVDPATQYF,TGCGCCAGCAGCTTGGTTGACCCCGCCACGCAGTATTTT
TRBV5-5,.,.,TRBJ2-4,CASSLTGPQSNIQYF,TGTGCCAGCAGCTTAACCGGGCCACAATCAAACATTCAGTACTTC
TRBV7-8,.,few,TRBJ1-4,CASSPPGAGDAPNEKLFF,TGTGCCAGCAGCCCTCCCGGGGCAGGGGACGCACCTAATGAAAAACTGTTTTTT
TRBV20-1,.,.,TRBJ1-4,CSARSNGWQEKLFF,TGCAGTGCTAGGAGTAACGGTTGGCAAGAAAAACTGTTTTTT
TRBV19,.,.,TRBJ1-1,CASQGMNTEAFF,TGTGCCTCCCAGGGGATGAACACTGAAGCTTTCTTT
TRBV7-8,.,many,TRBJ1-3,CASSFNPSGNTIYF,TGTGCCAGCAGCTTCAACCCCTCTGGAAACACCATATATTTT
TRBV2,.,few,TRBJ2-5,CASSEVTPQETQYF,TGTGCCAGCAGTGAGGTAACGCCCCAAGAGACCCAGTACTTC
TRBV10-3,TRBD1,.,TRBJ1-1,CAISESRQGGAFF,TGTGCCATCAGTGAGTCGAGACAGGGTGGAGCTTTCTTT
TRBV4-2,TRBD2,many,TRBJ2-1,CASSASGGPGSYNEQFF,TGTGCCAGCAGCGCTAGCGGGGGGCCTGGCAGTTACAATGAGCAGTTCTTC
TRBV7-9,.,few,TRBJ1-6,CASSLLIDWTPLHF,TGTGCCAGCAGCTTACTTATTGATTGGACACCCCTCCACTTT
TRBV5-5,.,few,TRBJ1-5,CASSLYIGQGRAQPQHF,TGTGCCAGCAGCTTGTACATCGGCCAGGGGAGGGCTCAGCCCCAGCATTTT
TRBV7-9,TRBD1,.,TRBJ2-7,CASSEGQGSYEQYF,TGTGCCAGCAGCGAGGGACAGGGGTCCTACGAGCAGTACTTC
TRBV27,TRBD2,.,TRBJ2-7,CASSPGGFKQYF,TGTGCCAGCAGTCCCGGGGGGTTCAAGCAGTACTTC
TRBV6-6,TRBD2,few,TRBJ2-7,CASNPGRDEQYF,TGTGCCAGCAACCCAGGGAGGGACGAGCAGTACTTC
TRBV10-3,.,few,TRBJ1-6,CAISEHPAERGNSPLHF,TGTGCCATCAGTGAGCACCCGGCAGAAAGGGGTAATTCACCCCTCCACTTT
TRBV18,.,.,TRBJ2-5,CASSPPTDETQYF,TGTGCCAGCTCACCACCTACTGATGAGACCCAGTACTTC
TRBV6-5,.,few,TRBJ2-3,CASSYSSRGSTDTQYF,TGTGCCAGCAGTTACTCGAGCCGCGGGAGCACAGATACGCAGTATTTT
TRBV4-3,TRBD1,few,TRBJ1-5,CASSRDRGLGEPQHF,TGCGCCAGCAGCCGCGACAGGGGGCTGGGGGAGCCCCAGCATTTT
TRBV20-1,.,.,TRBJ1-1,CSARDRIMNTEAFF,TGCAGTGCCAGGGACCGAATCATGAACACTGAAGCTTTCTTT
TRBV6-5,.,few,TRBJ1-5,CASSPDGRTDQPQHF,TGTGCCAGCAGCCCGGACGGCAGGACCGATCAGCCCCAGCATTTT